This is a list of T cell receptor beta chains from one sample in a study of PD-L1 blockade in urothelial cancer. Method: immunoSEQ multiplex PCR; TCRdb's copy keeps in-frame clones and lacks some. The sample yields around 86,000 clones, 70% to 90% seen once. Sequencing used PBMCs, obtained around atezolizumab (anti-PD-L1) treatment. These TCRs come from a man aged 40-50 years with urothelial cancer. The CDR3 runs from the conserved cysteine through the conserved F or W. A D gene is named only where the DNA matches it firmly. Clone size is given for some rows only: seen once, a few or many times, or a class if the clone is expanded.

D gene,V gene,clone size,J gene,CDR3 DNA,CDR3 protein
.,TRBV18,.,TRBJ1-2,TGTGCCAGCTCCCTAGACAGTTTGGCTAACTATGGCTACACCTTC,CASSLDSLANYGYTF
.,TRBV5-1,.,TRBJ1-1,TGCGCCAGCAGCTTGGGGGGGGGCCGGGAAGCTTTCTTT,CASSLGGGREAFF
TRBD1,TRBV15,.,TRBJ1-3,TGTGCCACCTCGTTGGACAGGGTCCCCGGAAACACCATATATTTT,CATSLDRVPGNTIYF
TRBD1,TRBV2,.,TRBJ1-5,TGTGCCAGCAGACCTCAGGGGGCTGGTCAGCCCCAGCATTTT,CASRPQGAGQPQHF
.,TRBV18,.,TRBJ2-7,TGTGCCAGCTCACCACGTACGCTTACCTCAGGGGACGAGCAGTACTTC,CASSPRTLTSGDEQYF
TRBD1,TRBV19,.,TRBJ2-7,TGTGCCAGTAGTATCGGACAGGGTAGCTACGAGCAGTACTTC,CASSIGQGSYEQYF
TRBD1,TRBV5-1,.,TRBJ2-5,TGCGCCAGCAGCAGAGACAGGGTGGAGACCCAGTACTTC,CASSRDRVETQYF
.,TRBV5-1,.,TRBJ2-1,TGCGCCAGCAGCTTGGTTCCCAGCTACAATGAGCAGTTCTTC,CASSLVPSYNEQFF
TRBD2,TRBV13,.,TRBJ2-1,TGTGCCAGCAGCTTAAGAGAGGGACTAGCGACCTACAATGAGCAGTTCTTC,CASSLREGLATYNEQFF
.,TRBV5-1,.,TRBJ2-5,TGCGCCAGCAGCTTTAGGACAGAAGAGACCCAGTACTTC,CASSFRTEETQYF
TRBD1,TRBV28,.,TRBJ1-4,TGTGCCAGCATCCCTCAGACAGGGGGCCAAAGGGAAAAACTGTTTTTT,CASIPQTGGQREKLFF
.,TRBV5-6,once,TRBJ1-1,TGTGCCAGCAGCCAGGACACTGAAGCTTTCTTT,CASSQDTEAFF
TRBD1,TRBV28,.,TRBJ1-4,TGTGCCAGCAAATCACAGGGGCTGAGTAATGAAAAACTGTTTTTT,CASKSQGLSNEKLFF
TRBD1,TRBV9,once,TRBJ1-5,TGTGCCAGCAGCGTAGAGGCCAATATTACGGACAGGGGGACTCACAATCAGCCCCAGCATTTT,CASSVEANITDRGTHNQPQHF
.,TRBV5-6,.,TRBJ2-7,TGTGCCAGCAGCTTGGGGAGGCCTAGCTCCTACGAGCAGTACTTC,CASSLGRPSSYEQYF
TRBD1,TRBV6-5,once,TRBJ2-2,TGTGCCAGCAGTGCACTAGACAGGGGCCACGGGGAGCTGTTTTTT,CASSALDRGHGELFF
.,TRBV27,.,TRBJ2-1,TGTGCCAGCAGTTCGGCGGGAAATGAGCAGTTCTTC,CASSSAGNEQFF
.,TRBV2,.,TRBJ2-1,TGTGCCAGCAGTCCTCGGTCGCGTCCAACCCACAATGAGCAGTTCTTC,CASSPRSRPTHNEQFF
TRBD2,TRBV28,.,TRBJ2-7,TGTGCCAGCAGTTTCCCCTCGACTAGCTTCGACGAGCAGTACTTC,CASSFPSTSFDEQYF
.,TRBV28,.,TRBJ1-4,TGTGCCAGCAGTTTTGGAAGGGGGAGTGAAAAACTGTTTTTT,CASSFGRGSEKLFF
.,TRBV9,.,TRBJ2-1,TGTGCCAGCAGCGTAGAAGGGGGTGCCTACAATGAGCAGTTCTTC,CASSVEGGAYNEQFF
TRBD1,TRBV11-2,.,TRBJ2-7,TGTGCCAGCAGCATTCCGGGACAGGGGTCCGAGCAGTACTTC,CASSIPGQGSEQYF
.,TRBV18,.,TRBJ1-1,TGTGCCAGCTGCGGGGCCGTAAACACTGAAGCTTTCTTT,CASCGAVNTEAFF
.,TRBV6-5,once,TRBJ1-5,TGTGCCAGCACCCCCATTTGGCCTAGCAATCAGCCCCAGCATTTT,CASTPIWPSNQPQHF
.,TRBV5-8,few,TRBJ2-1,TGTGCCAGCAGCTTGCGAGCTGGTGAGCAGTTCTTC,CASSLRAGEQFF
.,TRBV29-1,.,TRBJ2-1,TGCAGCTACAGGGTAAACAATGAGCAGTTCTTC,CSYRVNNEQFF
.,TRBV5-4,.,TRBJ2-2,TGTGCCAGCAGCAAAATCCAAAACACCGGGGAGCTGTTTTTT,CASSKIQNTGELFF
.,TRBV10-3,.,TRBJ2-7,TGTGCCATCAGCGACAGGGCGGGGTACGAGCAGTACTTC,CAISDRAGYEQYF